Shown below are 31 T cell receptor beta chains from a single sample sequenced in a study of shared clonotypes between healthy human individuals (dated by TCRdb to 2018 to 2020). Preparation of the library involved the immunoSEQ multiplex PCR assay. TCRdb obtained this table from immuneACCESS and retained in-frame rearrangements with V and J assigned. These tables miss some clones; where compared with another copy, unresolved V genes account for less than half of the shortfall, and the remainder is unexplained. This sample comprises approximately 470,000 clones, around 80% of them detected only once. The top ten constitute about 12% of the sample. The sample taken for sequencing was PBMCs. These receptors came from a woman between 40 and 50 years old in good health. Some clones in this sample may be carry-over from other donors' samples.

This clone was seen a handful of times. The V call is TRBV9, the J call TRBJ2-6, with a possible D match to TRBD1 (5 bases). The V gene's germline CDR1 is SGDLS and CDR2 YYNGEE. CDR3 length: 16 amino acids. The germline V and J ends were trimmed by 4 bases and 2 bases, with 13 bases remaining between them. The CDR3 spells CASSIEGVAGANVLTF. DNA of the CDR3: TGTGCCAGCAGCATCGAAGGGGTAGCTGGGGCCAACGTCCTGACTTTC.

In its sample, this clone was seen a few times. The chain uses TRBV15 and TRBJ1-5; D uncertain. The germline gives CDR1 LNHNV, CDR2 YYDKDF (reference sequence). Trimming removed 0 bases at V and 5 bases at J, with 11 bases between. This CDR3 has 15 amino acids. CDR3 loop: CATSRDSHRDQPQHF. CDR3 bases: TGTGCCACCAGCAGAGATTCCCACCGAGATCAGCCCCAGCATTTT.

The rearrangement links TRBV7-6 to TRBJ2-2; D is perhaps TRBD1 (7 bases). CDR3 size: 19 residues. Germline lookup yields CDR1 SGHVS and CDR2 FNYEAQ. V lost 4 bases to trimming and J lost 8 bases, with 29 bases between them. The CDR3 loop is CASSSLGTPGGKRFGELFF. Here the CDR3 DNA reads TGTGCCAGCAGCTCCCTAGGGACCCCAGGGGGGAAAAGGTTTGGGGAGCTGTTTTTT.

The chain joins TRBV19 to TRBJ1-2; tentatively, D is TRBD1 (5 bases). Trimming took off 2 bases at V and 6 bases at J, with 16 bases between the two ends. Per germline, CDR1 LNHDA and CDR2 SQIVND (reference sequence). This CDR3 spans 15 amino acids. The CDR3 nucleotides read TGTGCCAGTAGTATAAAGCTCGGACAACGACATGGCTACACCTTC. It encodes CASSIKLGQRHGYTF.

The rearrangement links TRBV27 to TRBJ2-7; perhaps D is TRBD1 or TRBD2 (6 bases each). Germline V gene sequence: CDR1 MNHEY, CDR2 SMNVEV (reference sequence). This CDR3 has 15 amino acids. Trimming removed 6 bases from V and 0 bases from J, with 15 bases in between. CDR3 sequence: CASRRGDLVSYEQYF. The CDR3 region has the DNA TGTGCCAGCAGGAGGGGGGACCTGGTCTCCTACGAGCAGTACTTC.

For the CDR3, the DNA is TGTGCCAGCTCACCCACCCAAATCGAGGACACAGATACGCAGTATTTT. It specifies CASSPTQIEDTDTQYF. This chain uses TRBV18 with TRBJ2-3, with D unresolved. Looked up from germline, CDR1 is KGHSH and CDR2 is LQKENI. Trimming removed 3 bases from V and 2 bases from J, with 15 bases in between. This CDR3 comprises 16 residues. Combining the CDR3 with reference TRBV18 and TRBJ2-3 gives the whole variable domain NAGVMQNPRHLVRRRGQEARLRCSPMKGHSHVYWYRQLPEEGLKFMVYLQKENIIDESGMPKERFSAEFPKEGPSILRIQQVVRGDSAAYFCASSPTQIEDTDTQYFGPGTRLTVL.

The chain joins TRBV10-3 to TRBJ2-7, with D uncertain. The V end lost 3 bases, the J end lost 4 bases, and 7 bases lay between the germline ends. CDR1 is ENHRY, CDR2 SYGVKD, per germline. The CDR3 has 12 amino acids. The CDR3 bases are TGTGCCATCAGTGAAGGTGGGTACGAGCAGTACTTC. It codes for CAISEGGYEQYF.

The rearrangement joins TRBV7-3 to TRBJ1-5; 7 bases match TRBD1. The CDR3 extends over 15 amino acids. After removal of 5 bases from V and 3 bases from J, the junction contained 7 bases not matched to a gene. Germline-derived CDR1 and CDR2 are SGHTA and FQGTGA. The CDR3 spells CASSPTDRVNQPQHF. In DNA form, the CDR3 reads TGTGCCAGCAGCCCCACCGACAGGGTCAATCAGCCCCAGCATTTT.

The chain recombines TRBV7-9 with TRBJ1-2; D call uncertain. From germline, CDR1 is SEHNR and CDR2 FQNEAQ (reference sequence). Deletions cut 1 base from V and 7 bases from J, with 13 bases between. The CDR3 has 14 residues. CDR3 nucleotides: TGTGCCAGCAGCTTAGAATGGGTAGACGGTGGCTACACCTTC. Amino acids: CASSLEWVDGGYTF.

The rearrangement joins TRBV6-5 to TRBJ1-4; 8 bases fit TRBD1. There are 15 residues in the CDR3. The ends lost 2 bases at V and 5 bases at J; junction bases unmatched: 4. The germline CDR1 and CDR2 sequences are MNHEY and SVGAGI. CDR3 sequence: CASSYRRQGNEKLFF. CDR3 nucleotides: TGTGCCAGCAGTTACCGGCGACAGGGGAATGAAAAACTGTTTTTT.

V and J are TRBV7-3 and TRBJ2-1, with 7 bases aligning to TRBD1. Germline V gives CDR1 SGHTA, CDR2 FQGTGA. The CDR3 length is 12 residues. V lost 5 bases and J lost 7; bases outside the gene matches: 2. This chain's CDR3 is CASSVQGNEQFF. The CDR3 region has the DNA TGTGCCAGCAGCGTACAGGGGAATGAGCAGTTCTTC.

This chain links TRBV5-6 with TRBJ2-5; 9 nucleotides match TRBD1. The CDR3 runs 17 residues. Looked up from germline, CDR1 is SGHDT and CDR2 is YYEEEE. Losses at the gene ends were 2 bases for V and 3 bases for J; bases not matched to a gene: 11. The CDR3 DNA is TGTGCCAGCAGCTTATTCTTGGGGGGACAGGGCGAAGAGACCCAGTACTTC. Translating gives CASSLFLGGQGEETQYF.

This clone was seen a handful of times. The rearrangement uses TRBV7-8 and TRBJ2-1; no reliable D call. V was trimmed by 2 bases and J by 10 bases, leaving 12 bases between them. Per germline, CDR1 SGHVS and CDR2 FQNEAQ. This CDR3 is built from 13 residues. CDR3 protein: CASSLRAGFEQFF. CDR3 coding DNA: TGTGCCAGCAGCTTAAGAGCAGGTTTCGAGCAGTTCTTC.

The CDR3 region has the DNA TGTGCCAGCAGCGTAGCTTCAGGGGGCACTGAAGCTTTCTTT. It is translated as CASSVASGGTEAFF. The chain recombines TRBV9 with TRBJ1-1, with 7 bases that match TRBD1. Trimming at V came to 0 bases and at J to 4 bases, leaving 3 bases not matched to a gene. The CDR3 contains 14 residues. From germline, CDR1 is SGDLS and CDR2 YYNGEE.

V is TRBV7-3 and J is TRBJ2-1, with a possible D match to TRBD2 (5 bases). CDR1 and CDR2 from the germline V gene are SGHTA and FQGTGA. V gave up 5 bases and J gave up 5 bases, with 16 bases separating them. CDR3 length: 15 amino acids. DNA of the CDR3: TGTGCCAGCAGCATCTCCGGGGAGCGGCACAATGAGCAGTTCTTC. This gives the protein CASSISGERHNEQFF. Using reference TRBV7-3 and TRBJ2-1 for the parts outside the CDR3, the full variable domain is GAGVSQTPSNKVTEKGKYVELRCDPISGHTALYWYRQSLGQGPEFLIYFQGTGAADDSGLPNDRFFAVRPEGSVSTLKIQRTERGDSAVYLCASSISGERHNEQFFGPGTRLTVL.

The V and J genes are TRBV2 and TRBJ2-7; 14 nucleotides align to TRBD2. V lost 6 bases to trimming and J lost 5 bases; unmatched junction nucleotides: 9. Germline CDR1 SNHLY, CDR2 FYNNEI. The CDR3 runs to 16 residues. This chain's CDR3 is CASRRGTSGGIDEQYF. CDR3 bases: TGTGCCAGCAGAAGGGGGACTAGCGGGGGCATCGACGAGCAGTACTTC.

The genes are TRBV28 and TRBJ2-5; possibly TRBD1 for D (7 bases). V shed 10 bases and J shed 5 bases, with 17 bases lying between them. CDR1 is MDHEN and CDR2 is SYDVKM in the germline V gene. There are 13 residues in the CDR3. The CDR3 region is CATLGGGLETQYF. CDR3 nucleotide sequence: TGTGCCACCTTAGGAGGGGGCCTGGAGACCCAGTACTTC.

V usage is TRBV27 and J usage is TRBJ1-4, with D possibly matching TRBD1 (6 bases). The CDR3 extends over 14 amino acids. Germline V gene lookup returns CDR1 MNHEY and CDR2 SMNVEV (reference sequence). The ends were cut back, 4 bases at V and 12 bases at J, with 18 bases in the middle. The CDR3 DNA sequence: TGTGCCAGCAGTTGGGGGCCAGGGCTTGGGGAACTGTTTTTT. Residues: CASSWGPGLGELFF.

This chain uses TRBV7-2 with TRBJ2-3; D unclear. The V and J ends lost 1 base and 1 base respectively, with 9 bases between them. This CDR3 comprises 15 residues. From germline, CDR1 is SGHTA and CDR2 FQGNSA. The CDR3 protein is CASSLERGGTDTQYF. The CDR3 bases are TGTGCCAGCAGCTTAGAACGAGGTGGCACAGATACGCAGTATTTT. The full variable domain, in which reference TRBV7-2 and TRBJ2-3 provide the parts outside the CDR3, is GAGVSQSPSNKVTEKGKDVELRCDPISGHTALYWYRQSLGQGLEFLIYFQGNSAPDKSGLPSDRFSAERTGGSVSTLTIQRTQQEDSAVYLCASSLERGGTDTQYFGPGTRLTVL.

V is TRBV9 and J is TRBJ2-5, with a tentative D call TRBD2 (5 bases). The V end lost 1 base, the J end lost 4 bases, and 11 bases lay between the germline ends. The CDR3 has 14 amino acids. CDR1 is SGDLS, CDR2 YYNGEE, per germline. CDR3 sequence (DNA): TGTGCCAGCAGCGTAAGCGGCGGTAGAGAGACCCAGTACTTC. Protein product: CASSVSGGRETQYF. Looking up the rest from reference TRBV9 and TRBJ2-5 gives the full variable domain: DSGVTQTPKHLITATGQRVTLRCSPRSGDLSVYWYQQSLDQGLQFLIQYYNGEERAKGNILERFSAQQFPDLHSELNLSSLELGDSALYFCASSVSGGRETQYFGPGTRLLVL.

This rearrangement joins TRBV28 to TRBJ2-7; TRBD2 aligns across 7 bases. The CDR3 covers 14 residues. The V gene's germline CDR1 is MDHEN and CDR2 SYDVKM. Germline trimming cut 6 bases from V and 6 bases from J; bases unmatched to any gene: 11. CDR3 sequence (DNA): TGTGCCAGCAGGGGAGCGGGGCTTGTGAGCGAGCAGTACTTC. Protein: CASRGAGLVSEQYF.

On this clone itself: The same CDR3 is also encoded by other DNA sequences in this sample. The chain carries TRBV19 and TRBJ2-7, with 10 bases matching TRBD1. The trim removed 2 bases at V and 4 bases at J, leaving 2 bases unmatched. Germline-derived CDR1 and CDR2 are LNHDA and SQIVND (reference sequence). The CDR3 length is 14 residues. CDR3 amino acids: CASSIRDRGYEQYF. CDR3 nucleotides: TGTGCCAGTAGTATAAGGGACAGGGGATACGAGCAGTACTTC.

This chain connects TRBV11-2 to TRBJ1-2, with D uncertain. CDR1 and CDR2 (germline): SGHAT, FQNNGV. Trimming stripped 5 bases from V and 0 bases from J, with 10 bases between. The length of the CDR3 is 14 residues. The CDR3 region has the DNA TGTGCCAGCAGCGGAGACGGAGCTAACTATGGCTACACCTTC. It codes for CASSGDGANYGYTF.

The chain is built from TRBV28 and TRBJ2-7; no clear D. The V and J ends lost 2 bases and 4 bases respectively, with 15 bases between them. This CDR3 has 15 amino acids. Germline CDR1 is MDHEN and CDR2 is SYDVKM. The CDR3 DNA reads as TGTGCCAGCAGTTTAAGTAGTGGTTTGGGGTACGAGCAGTACTTC. Protein: CASSLSSGLGYEQYF.

CDR3 residues: CASSVKARLFDTQYF. CDR3 DNA: TGTGCCAGCAGTGTTAAGGCTAGGCTCTTTGATACGCAGTATTTT. The chain couples TRBV28 to TRBJ2-3; D remains ambiguous. The V and J ends lost 5 bases and 6 bases respectively, with 18 bases between them. The CDR3 loop spans 15 amino acids. Germline V gene sequence: CDR1 MDHEN, CDR2 SYDVKM.

A word on this clone: This same CDR3 is encoded by further DNA sequences in the sample. The chain links TRBV10-3 to TRBJ2-7; no clear D gene. CDR1 is ENHRY, CDR2 SYGVKD, per germline. V lost 0 bases and J 6 bases, leaving 3 bases between the germline ends. The CDR3 covers 11 residues. CDR3 loop: CAISESGEQYF. The CDR3 nucleotides are TGTGCCATCAGTGAGTCAGGCGAGCAGTACTTC.

V is TRBV11-2 and J is TRBJ2-6; 8 positions match TRBD1. V shed 5 bases and J 1 base; nucleotides not matched to a gene: 4. Germline values: CDR1 SGHAT, CDR2 FQNNGV. The CDR3 contains 16 residues. CDR3: CASSPTGVSGANVLTF. CDR3 nucleotides: TGTGCCAGCAGCCCGACAGGGGTTTCTGGGGCCAACGTCCTGACTTTC.

The chain couples TRBV19 to TRBJ1-1; no clear D gene. Trimming cost V 2 bases and J 1 base, with 8 bases left between them. The CDR3 loop spans 14 amino acids. The germline gives CDR1 LNHDA, CDR2 SQIVND (reference sequence). CDR3 loop: CASSIWWQNTEAFF. The CDR3 nucleotides read TGTGCCAGTAGTATATGGTGGCAGAACACTGAAGCTTTCTTT.

This clone occurred a few times. This chain uses TRBV30 with TRBJ1-2, with 10 bases aligning to TRBD1. The CDR3 runs 16 residues. With 3 bases clipped from V and 7 bases from J, the junction kept 14 bases outside the gene matches. Looked up from germline, CDR1 is GTSNPN and CDR2 is SVGIG (reference sequence). CDR3 sequence (DNA): TGTGCCTGGAGCAGAGACAGGGGGCAGGGCCATGGTGGCTACACCTTC. Amino acid sequence: CAWSRDRGQGHGGYTF.

The chain employs TRBV28 and TRBJ2-1, with a tentative D call TRBD2 (6 bases). Trimming took off 3 bases at V and 0 bases at J, with 12 bases between the two ends. Germline assignment: CDR1 MDHEN and CDR2 SYDVKM. This CDR3 has 16 residues. The CDR3, as DNA: TGTGCCAGCAGTTTGCCGGAGGGCCTCTCCTACAATGAGCAGTTCTTC. It translates to CASSLPEGLSYNEQFF. The variable domain in full, with the rest retrieved from reference TRBV28 and TRBJ2-1, is DVKVTQSSRYLVKRTGEKVFLECVQDMDHENMFWYRQDPGLGLRLIYFSYDVKMKEKGDIPEGYSVSREKKERFSLILESASTNQTSMYLCASSLPEGLSYNEQFFGPGTRLTVL.

This sequence joins TRBV6-1 and TRBJ2-1, with TRBD2 matching over 7 bases. This CDR3 has 15 residues. Trimming took 4 bases from V and 3 from J; bases not matched to a gene: 6. Germline loops: CDR1 MNHNS, CDR2 SASEGT. CDR3 sequence: CASSVESGIYNEQFF. DNA for the CDR3: TGTGCCAGCAGTGTTGAAAGCGGGATCTACAATGAGCAGTTCTTC.